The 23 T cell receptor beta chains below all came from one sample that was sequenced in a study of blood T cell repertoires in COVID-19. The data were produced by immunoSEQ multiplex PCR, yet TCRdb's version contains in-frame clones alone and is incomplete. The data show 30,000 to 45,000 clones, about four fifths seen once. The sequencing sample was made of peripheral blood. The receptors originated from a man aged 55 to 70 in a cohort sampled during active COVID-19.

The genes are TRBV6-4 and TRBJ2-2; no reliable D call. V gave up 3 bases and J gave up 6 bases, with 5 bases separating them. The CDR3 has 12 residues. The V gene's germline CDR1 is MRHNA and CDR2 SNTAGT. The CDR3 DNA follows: TGTGCCAGCAGTGAGGGCCCCGGGGAGCTGTTTTTT. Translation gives CASSEGPGELFF.

The CDR3, as DNA: TGTGCCAGCAGCCCAGGGCTGTGGGGCAACGTCCTGACTTTC. As protein: CASSPGLWGNVLTF. The chain links TRBV7-2 to TRBJ2-6, with a tentative D call TRBD1 (5 bases). The V gene lost 5 bases and the J gene lost 9 bases, with 14 bases spanning the gap. From germline, CDR1 is SGHTA and CDR2 FQGNSA. The length of the CDR3 is 14 residues.

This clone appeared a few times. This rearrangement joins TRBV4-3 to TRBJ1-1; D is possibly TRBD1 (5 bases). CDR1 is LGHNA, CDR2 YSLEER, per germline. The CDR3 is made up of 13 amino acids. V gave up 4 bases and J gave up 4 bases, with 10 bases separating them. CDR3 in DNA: TGCGCCAGCAGCCGGGAGGGGAGCACTGAAGCTTTCTTT. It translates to CASSREGSTEAFF.

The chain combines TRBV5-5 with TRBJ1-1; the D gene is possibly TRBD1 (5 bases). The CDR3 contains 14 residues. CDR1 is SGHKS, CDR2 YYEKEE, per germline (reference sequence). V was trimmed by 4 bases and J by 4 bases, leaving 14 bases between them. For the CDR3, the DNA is TGTGCCAGCAGCCCTTCGACGGGGGGCACTGAAGCTTTCTTT. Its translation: CASSPSTGGTEAFF.

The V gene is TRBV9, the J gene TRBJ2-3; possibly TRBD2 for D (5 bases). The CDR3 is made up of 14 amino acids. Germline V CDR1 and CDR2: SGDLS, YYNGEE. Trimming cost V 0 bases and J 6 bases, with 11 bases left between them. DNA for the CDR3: TGTGCCAGCAGCGTAGAAGGGCTAGCTGATACGCAGTATTTT. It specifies CASSVEGLADTQYF. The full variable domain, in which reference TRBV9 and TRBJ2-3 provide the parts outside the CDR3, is DSGVTQTPKHLITATGQRVTLRCSPRSGDLSVYWYQQSLDQGLQFLIQYYNGEERAKGNILERFSAQQFPDLHSELNLSSLELGDSALYFCASSVEGLADTQYFGPGTRLTVL.

The CDR3 is CATSGLNSYEQYF. The CDR3 bases are TGTGCCACCTCCGGACTGAATTCCTACGAGCAGTACTTC. The chain is built from TRBV25-1 and TRBJ2-7, with D tentatively TRBD2 (5 bases). V lost 10 bases, J lost 1 base, and 14 bases lay in between. Germline CDR1 and CDR2: MGHDK and SYGVNS. The CDR3 is made up of 13 amino acids.

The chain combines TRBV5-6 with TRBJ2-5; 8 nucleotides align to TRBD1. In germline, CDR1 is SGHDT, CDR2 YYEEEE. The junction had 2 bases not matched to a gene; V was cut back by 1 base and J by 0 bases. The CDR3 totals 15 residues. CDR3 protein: CASSLRTGYQETQYF. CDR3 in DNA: TGTGCCAGCAGCTTGAGGACAGGGTACCAAGAGACCCAGTACTTC.

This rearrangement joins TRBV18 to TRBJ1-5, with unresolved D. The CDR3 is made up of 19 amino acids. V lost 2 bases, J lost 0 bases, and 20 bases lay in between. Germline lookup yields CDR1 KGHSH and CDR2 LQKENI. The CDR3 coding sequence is TGTGCCAGCTCACCAAGGAGGGAGGGTCAGACGTATAGCAATCAGCCCCAGCATTTT. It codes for CASSPRREGQTYSNQPQHF.

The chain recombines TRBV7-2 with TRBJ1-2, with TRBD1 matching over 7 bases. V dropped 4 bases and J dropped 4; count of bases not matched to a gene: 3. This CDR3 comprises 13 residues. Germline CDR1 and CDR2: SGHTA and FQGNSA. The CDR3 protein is CASSSGTAYGYTF. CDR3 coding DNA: TGTGCCAGCAGCTCCGGGACAGCCTATGGCTACACCTTC.

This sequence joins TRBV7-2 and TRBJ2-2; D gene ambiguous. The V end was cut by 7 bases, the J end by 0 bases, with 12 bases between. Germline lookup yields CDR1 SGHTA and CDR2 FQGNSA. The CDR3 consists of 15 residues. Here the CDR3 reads CASNFQSSNTGELFF. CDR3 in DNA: TGTGCCAGCAATTTTCAGTCCTCGAACACCGGGGAGCTGTTTTTT.

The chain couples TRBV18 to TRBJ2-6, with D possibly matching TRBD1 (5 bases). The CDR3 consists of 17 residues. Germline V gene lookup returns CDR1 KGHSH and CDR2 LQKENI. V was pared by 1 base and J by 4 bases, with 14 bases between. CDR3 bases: TGTGCCAGCTCACCACAGGGGCCCCGGGCCGGGGCCAACGTCCTGACTTTC. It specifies CASSPQGPRAGANVLTF.

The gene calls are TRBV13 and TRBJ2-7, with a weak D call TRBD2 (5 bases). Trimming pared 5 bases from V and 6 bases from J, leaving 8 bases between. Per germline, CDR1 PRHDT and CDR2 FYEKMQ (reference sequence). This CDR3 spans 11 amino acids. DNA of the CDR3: TGTGCCAGCAGCACGGGGAGCGAGCAGTACTTC. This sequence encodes CASSTGSEQYF.

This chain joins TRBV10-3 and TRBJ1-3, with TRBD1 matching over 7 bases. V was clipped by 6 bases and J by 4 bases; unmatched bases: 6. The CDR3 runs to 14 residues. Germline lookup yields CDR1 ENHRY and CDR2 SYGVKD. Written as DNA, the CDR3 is TGTGCCATCAGGGGGACAGAGGGAGGAAACACCATATATTTT. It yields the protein CAIRGTEGGNTIYF.

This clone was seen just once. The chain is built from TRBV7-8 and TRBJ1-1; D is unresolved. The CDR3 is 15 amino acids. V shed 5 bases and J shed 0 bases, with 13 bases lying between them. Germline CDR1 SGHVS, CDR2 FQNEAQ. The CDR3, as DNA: TGTGCCAGCAGCGCCCGGGGTGGGCTGAACACTGAAGCTTTCTTT. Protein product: CASSARGGLNTEAFF.

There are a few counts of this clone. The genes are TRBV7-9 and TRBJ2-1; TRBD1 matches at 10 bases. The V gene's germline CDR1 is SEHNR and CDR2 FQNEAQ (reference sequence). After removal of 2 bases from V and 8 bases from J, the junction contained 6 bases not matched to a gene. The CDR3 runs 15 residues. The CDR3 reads CASSLRTGGLDEQFF. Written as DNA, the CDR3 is TGTGCCAGCAGCTTACGGACAGGGGGTTTGGATGAGCAGTTCTTC.

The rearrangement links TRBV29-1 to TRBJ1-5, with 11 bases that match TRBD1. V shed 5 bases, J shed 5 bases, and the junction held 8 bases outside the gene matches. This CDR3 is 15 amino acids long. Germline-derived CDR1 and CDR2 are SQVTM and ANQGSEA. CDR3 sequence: CSVRTGGGLYQPQHF. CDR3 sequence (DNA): TGCAGCGTTAGGACAGGGGGCGGGTTATATCAGCCCCAGCATTTT.

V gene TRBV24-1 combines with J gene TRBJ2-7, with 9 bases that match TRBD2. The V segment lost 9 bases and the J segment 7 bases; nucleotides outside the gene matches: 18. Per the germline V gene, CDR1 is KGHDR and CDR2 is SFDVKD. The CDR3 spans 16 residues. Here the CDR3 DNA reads TGTGCCACCGCTCGAGGGGCAGCGGGAGGAACGGGTGAGCAGTACTTC. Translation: CATARGAAGGTGEQYF.

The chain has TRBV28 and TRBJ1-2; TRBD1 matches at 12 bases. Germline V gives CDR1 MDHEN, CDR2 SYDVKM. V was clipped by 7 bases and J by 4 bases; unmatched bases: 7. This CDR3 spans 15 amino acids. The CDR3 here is CASNWDRGRGYGYTF. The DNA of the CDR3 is TGTGCCAGCAATTGGGACAGGGGGCGCGGCTATGGCTACACCTTC.

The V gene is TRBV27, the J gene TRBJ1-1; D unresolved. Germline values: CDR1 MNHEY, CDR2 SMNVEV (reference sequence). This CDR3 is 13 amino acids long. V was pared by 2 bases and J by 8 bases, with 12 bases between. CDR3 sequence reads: CASSLGVAGEAFF. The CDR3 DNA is TGTGCCAGCAGTTTAGGCGTCGCGGGCGAAGCTTTCTTT.

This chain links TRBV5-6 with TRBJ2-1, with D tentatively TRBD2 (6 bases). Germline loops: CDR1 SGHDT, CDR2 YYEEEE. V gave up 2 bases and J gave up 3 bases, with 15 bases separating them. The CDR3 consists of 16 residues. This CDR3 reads CASSLTTSWDYNEQFF. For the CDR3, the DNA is TGTGCCAGCAGCTTAACCACTAGCTGGGACTACAATGAGCAGTTCTTC.

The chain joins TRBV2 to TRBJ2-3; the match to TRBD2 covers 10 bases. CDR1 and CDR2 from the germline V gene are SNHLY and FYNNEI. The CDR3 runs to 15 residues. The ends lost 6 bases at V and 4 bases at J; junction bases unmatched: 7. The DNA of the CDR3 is TGTGCCAGCAGAGCACGACTAGCGGGTGCAGATACGCAGTATTTT. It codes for CASRARLAGADTQYF.

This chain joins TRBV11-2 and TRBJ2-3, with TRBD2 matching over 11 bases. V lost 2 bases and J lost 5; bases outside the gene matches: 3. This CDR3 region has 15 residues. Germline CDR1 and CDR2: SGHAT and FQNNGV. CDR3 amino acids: CASSLLAGGGDTQYF. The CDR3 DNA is TGTGCCAGCAGCTTACTAGCGGGGGGTGGAGATACGCAGTATTTT.

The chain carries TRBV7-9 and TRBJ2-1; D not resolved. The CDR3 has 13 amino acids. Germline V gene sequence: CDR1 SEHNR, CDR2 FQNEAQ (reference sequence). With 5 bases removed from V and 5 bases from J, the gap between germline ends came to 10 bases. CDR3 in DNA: TGTGCCAGCAGCCTAGGAGTCGACAATGAGCAGTTCTTC. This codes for CASSLGVDNEQFF.